Each of the 2 T cell receptor beta chains below was sequenced from the same sample in a study of Tregs in tolerant kidney transplant recipients. Repertoires were generated with immunoSEQ multiplex PCR, while TCRdb's copy carries only in-frame clones and drops some. In the table there are 98,000 or so clones, around 90% of which are singletons. The sequenced sample was CD4+ T cells from blood, obtained before the transplant. These receptor sequences come from a human donor who received a combined kidney and bone marrow transplant.

This chain uses TRBV10-2 with TRBJ1-2; D gene unclear. The CDR3 has 12 residues. V lost 3 bases to trimming and J lost 8 bases, with 10 bases between them. CDR1 WSHSY and CDR2 SAAADI come from the germline V gene. The CDR3 DNA follows: TGCGCCAGCAGTGATCAGGTTGCGGGCTACACCTTC. The encoded protein is CASSDQVAGYTF.

The rearrangement joins TRBV6-5 to TRBJ1-2, with 10 positions matching TRBD1. Germline trimming cut 8 bases from V and 5 bases from J; bases unmatched to any gene: 8. The CDR3 sequence is 14 residues long. The germline CDR1 and CDR2 sequences are MNHEY and SVGAGI. CDR3 sequence (DNA): TGTGCCAGCGCTACCGGGACAGGGGAATATGGCTACACCTTC. Residues: CASATGTGEYGYTF.